The T cell receptor (beta chain) described here comes from a study of blood T cell repertoires in COVID-19 (dated by TCRdb to 2019 to 2021). Some background on the complete study: Samples from collaborators originated in the United States, Italy and Spain and spanned both the acute and convalescent phases of COVID-19. The repertoires were released in a freely available public database meant as a resource for research on the immune response to SARS-CoV-2. The material from the prospective study consisted of cDNA or gDNA derived from T cells, B-cell-depleted T cells, or PBMCs. The samples were drawn from two sources: the first 160 participants of the ongoing ImmuneRACE study, and 1,200 or so subjects contributed by 6 global collaborators. Nearly every sample came with metadata listing a de-identified subject ID, COVID-19 status, age in years and sex. Deeply sampled blood TCRbeta repertoires from subjects exposed to, actively infected with, or recovered from COVID-19 were included in the dataset. Where available, HLA class I and class II types were taken from metadata supplied by the sample provider and were not determined by assay-based typing. Results the study describes overall, beyond this receptor: Clinical and demographic metadata were provided uncurated, with the amount varying by source and participant.

TCRbeta CDR3 regions were amplified from genomic DNA by means of the immunoSEQ Assay, a bias-controlled multiplex PCR. The authors processed their data as follows. Nucleated cell counts per sample were estimated from amplification of reference gene primers within the assay. To quantify the absolute abundance of each unique TCRbeta CDR3 rearrangement, sequence reads were collapsed and filtered. Productive Simpson clonality was computed per sample as the square root of Simpson's diversity index over productive rearrangements. Sourced from immuneACCESS, this table was stored by TCRdb with only in-frame sequences that have V and J called. A share of the clones is absent; for the studies checked, an unresolved V gene accounts for under half, and the remainder has no known explanation. The DNA gave D and trimming, while V, J and clone size come from that table. Here the sample has some 270,000 clones; around 93% occur a single time. Jointly, the top ten make up roughly 2.8% of the sample.

The cysteine opens and the phenylalanine closes a CDR3 of 18 amino acids. Left in the record is the CDR3 DNA by itself, 54 bases read in frame from the first base. Trimming removed 3 bases from V and 3 bases from J; the gene matches leave 7 bases unexplained. CDR1 and CDR2, per the germline V gene, are SGDLS and YYNGEE. Participants in the prospective study were enrolled through a virtual design, were aged about 18 to 89 years, and lived in roughly 24 United States geographic areas. In the prospective study, participants were assigned to cohorts based on the clinical history participants reported in a screening survey and a study questionnaire. Exposed participants had been in contact, within 2 weeks of entering the study, with a person who had a PCR-confirmed or clinician-diagnosed case of COVID-19. Mobile phlebotomists in the prospective study collected whole blood, serum and a nasopharyngeal or oropharyngeal swab from every participant. Additional blood draws and questionnaires over an approximately 2-month period could optionally be provided by prospective study participants. Before DNA extraction, blood samples from the prospective study were shipped at room temperature or frozen.

On this clone: Its antigen is unknown. Qualities for individual bases were not recorded, and no much larger clone is one base off.

This chain is built from TRBV9 and TRBJ2-3; the central 16 bases match TRBD2. Sample: PBMCs or T cells enriched from blood (not recorded which). The receptor was isolated from a man aged 40-55 years who had been exposed to COVID-19. The sequenced DNA: TGTGCCAGCAGCGAGGGACTAGCGGGAGGGCCCTCGACAGATACGCAGTATTTT. This yields the protein CASSEGLAGGPSTDTQYF.